The clone carrying this T cell receptor (beta chain) was counted only a few times. Its antigen remains unidentified. One entry per CDR3 protein, called by TCRdb with MiXCR from the reads. The sample has 110,000 to 150,000 distinct CDR3 sequences, about 6.3% seen once. The data originate from a study of T cell repertoires in cytomegalovirus infection. Study details: Through public TCR beta signatures, both CMV infection and matching HLA type were indicated. Broader study findings: Based on cumulative public TCR beta family frequency, carriers of CMV plus the relevant HLA were identified. Dominant in the ex vivo response were TCR beta clonotypes restricted by HLA-C and specific for CMV.

V shed 0 bases and J 9 bases; nucleotides not matched to a gene: 8. The CDR3 has 15 residues. Germline CDR1 LGHDT, CDR2 YNNKEL (reference sequence). The chain employs TRBV3-1 and TRBJ1-5, with TRBD1 matching 7 bases. The receptor's source is a human donor in good health (CMV status not recorded). Some clones in this sample may be carry-over from other donors' samples. Sequencing was carried out using PBMCs. In nucleotides, the CDR3 is TGTGCCAGCAGCCAAGATCAGGGGGGACTGCGGCCCCAGCATTTT. Protein: CASSQDQGGLRPQHF.